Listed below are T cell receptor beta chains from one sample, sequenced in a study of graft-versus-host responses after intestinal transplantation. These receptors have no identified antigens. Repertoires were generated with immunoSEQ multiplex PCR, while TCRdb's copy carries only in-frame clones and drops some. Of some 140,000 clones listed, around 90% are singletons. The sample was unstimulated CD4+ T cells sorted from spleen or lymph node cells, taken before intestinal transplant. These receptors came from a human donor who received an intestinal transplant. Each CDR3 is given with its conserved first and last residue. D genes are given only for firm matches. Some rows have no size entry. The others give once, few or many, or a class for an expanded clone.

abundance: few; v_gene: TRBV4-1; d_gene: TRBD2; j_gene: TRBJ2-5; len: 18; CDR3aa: CASSQPPVGAGGWETQYF; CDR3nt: TGCGCCAGCAGCCAACCTCCCGTTGGGGCGGGAGGGTGGGAGACCCAGTACTTC
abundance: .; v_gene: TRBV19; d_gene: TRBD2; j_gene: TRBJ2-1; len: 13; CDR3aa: CASSGTSYNEQFF; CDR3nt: TGTGCCAGTAGTGGGACTAGCTACAATGAGCAGTTCTTC
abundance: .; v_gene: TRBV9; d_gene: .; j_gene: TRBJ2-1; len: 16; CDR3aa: CASSPPGRPPYNEQFF; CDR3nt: TGTGCCAGCAGCCCGCCGGGGCGACCGCCCTACAATGAGCAGTTCTTC
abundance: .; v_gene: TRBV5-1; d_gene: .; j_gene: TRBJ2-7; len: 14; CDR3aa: CASSLGAVAYEQYF; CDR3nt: TGCGCCAGCAGCTTGGGTGCTGTTGCCTACGAGCAGTACTTC
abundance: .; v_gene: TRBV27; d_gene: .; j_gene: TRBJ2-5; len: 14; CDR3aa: CASSPGLWAETQYF; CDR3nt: TGTGCCAGCAGTCCTGGACTGTGGGCGGAGACCCAGTACTTC
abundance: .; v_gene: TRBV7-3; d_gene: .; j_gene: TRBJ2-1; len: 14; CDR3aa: CASSLGDPQLGQFF; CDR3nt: TGTGCCAGCAGCTTAGGGGACCCCCAACTTGGGCAGTTCTTC
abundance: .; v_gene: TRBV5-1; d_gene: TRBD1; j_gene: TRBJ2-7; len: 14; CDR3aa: CASSFRDRAYEQYF; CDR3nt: TGCGCCAGCAGCTTCCGGGACAGGGCGTACGAGCAGTACTTC
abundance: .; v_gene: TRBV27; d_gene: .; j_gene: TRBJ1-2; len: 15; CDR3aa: CASSLSGGYSYGYTF; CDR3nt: TGTGCCAGCAGTTTATCGGGGGGATATAGCTATGGCTACACCTTC
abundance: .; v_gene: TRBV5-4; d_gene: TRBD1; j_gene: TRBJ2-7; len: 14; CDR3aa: CASSRDRGSYEQYF; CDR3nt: TGTGCCAGCAGCCGGGACAGGGGGTCCTACGAGCAGTACTTC
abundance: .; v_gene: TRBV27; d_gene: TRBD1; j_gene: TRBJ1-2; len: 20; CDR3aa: CASSSRARTGMVVGNYGYTF; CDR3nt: TGTGCCAGCAGTTCAAGGGCCCGGACAGGGATGGTGGTGGGGAACTATGGCTACACCTTC
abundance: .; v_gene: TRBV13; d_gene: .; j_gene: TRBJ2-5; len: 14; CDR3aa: CASSLGGHRRTQYF; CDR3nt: TGTGCCAGCAGCTTAGGAGGTCACCGAAGGACCCAGTACTTC
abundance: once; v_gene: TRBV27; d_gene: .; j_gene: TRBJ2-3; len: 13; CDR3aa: CASRRDPTDTQYF; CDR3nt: TGTGCCAGCAGAAGGGACCCAACGGATACGCAGTATTTT
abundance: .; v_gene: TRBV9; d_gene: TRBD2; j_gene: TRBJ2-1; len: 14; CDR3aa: CASSGREDYNEQFF; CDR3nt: TGTGCCAGCAGCGGGCGGGAGGACTACAATGAGCAGTTCTTC
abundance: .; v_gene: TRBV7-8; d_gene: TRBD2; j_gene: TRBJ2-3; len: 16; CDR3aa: CASRIAGGPARDTQYF; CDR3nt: TGTGCCAGCAGGATAGCGGGAGGGCCCGCGCGGGATACGCAGTATTTT
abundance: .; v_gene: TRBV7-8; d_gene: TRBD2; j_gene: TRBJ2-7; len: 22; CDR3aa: CASSSKPIRASGTSGASYEQYF; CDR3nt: TGTGCCAGCAGCTCTAAACCGATAAGAGCCTCCGGGACTAGCGGAGCCTCCTACGAGCAGTACTTC
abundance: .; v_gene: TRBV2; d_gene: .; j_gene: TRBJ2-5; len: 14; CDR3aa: CASRPRPGEGTQYF; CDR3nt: TGTGCCAGCAGACCCCGACCCGGAGAGGGGACCCAGTACTTC
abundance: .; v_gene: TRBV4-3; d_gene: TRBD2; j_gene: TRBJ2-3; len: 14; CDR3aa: CASSPGLAGDTQYF; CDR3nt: TGCGCCAGCAGCCCGGGACTAGCGGGAGATACGCAGTATTTT
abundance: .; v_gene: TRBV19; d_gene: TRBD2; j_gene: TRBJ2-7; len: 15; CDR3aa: CASSALAGVDYEQYF; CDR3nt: TGTGCCAGTAGTGCCCTAGCGGGAGTTGACTACGAGCAGTACTTC
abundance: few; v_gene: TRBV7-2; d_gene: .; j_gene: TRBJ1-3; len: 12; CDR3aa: CASSIDSYTIYF; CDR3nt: TGTGCCAGCAGCATCGACAGTTACACCATATATTTT
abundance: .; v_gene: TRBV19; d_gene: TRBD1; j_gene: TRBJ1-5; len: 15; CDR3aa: CASSIIRTGGTPQHF; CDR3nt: TGTGCCAGTAGTATTATCAGGACAGGGGGCACGCCCCAGCATTTT
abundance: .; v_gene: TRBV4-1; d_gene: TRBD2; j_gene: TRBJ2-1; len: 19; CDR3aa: CASSHPSPPREGLRDEQFF; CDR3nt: TGCGCCAGCAGCCACCCCTCCCCCCCGCGGGAGGGCCTCAGAGATGAGCAGTTCTTC
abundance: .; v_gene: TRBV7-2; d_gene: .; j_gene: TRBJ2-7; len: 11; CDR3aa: CASTPGLEQYF; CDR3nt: TGTGCCAGCACCCCAGGGCTCGAGCAGTACTTC